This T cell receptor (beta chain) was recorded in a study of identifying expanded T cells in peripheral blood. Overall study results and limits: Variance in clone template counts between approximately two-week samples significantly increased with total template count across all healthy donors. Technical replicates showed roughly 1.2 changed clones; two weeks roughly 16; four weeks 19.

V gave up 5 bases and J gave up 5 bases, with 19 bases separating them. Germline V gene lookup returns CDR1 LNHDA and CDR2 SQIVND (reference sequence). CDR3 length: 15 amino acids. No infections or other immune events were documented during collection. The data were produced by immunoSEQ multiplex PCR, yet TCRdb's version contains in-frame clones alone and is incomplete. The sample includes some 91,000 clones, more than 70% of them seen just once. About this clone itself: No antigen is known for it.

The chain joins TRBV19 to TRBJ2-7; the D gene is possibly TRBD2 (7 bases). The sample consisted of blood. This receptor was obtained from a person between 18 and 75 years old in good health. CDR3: CASSSSGGLEDEQYF. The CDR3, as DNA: TGTGCCAGTAGTTCGTCCGGGGGGCTCGAGGACGAGCAGTACTTC. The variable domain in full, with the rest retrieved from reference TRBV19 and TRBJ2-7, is DGGITQSPKYLFRKEGQNVTLSCEQNLNHDAMYWYRQDPGQGLRLIYYSQIVNDFQKGDIAEGYSVSREKKESFPLTVTSAQKNPTAFYLCASSSSGGLEDEQYFGPGTRLTVT.